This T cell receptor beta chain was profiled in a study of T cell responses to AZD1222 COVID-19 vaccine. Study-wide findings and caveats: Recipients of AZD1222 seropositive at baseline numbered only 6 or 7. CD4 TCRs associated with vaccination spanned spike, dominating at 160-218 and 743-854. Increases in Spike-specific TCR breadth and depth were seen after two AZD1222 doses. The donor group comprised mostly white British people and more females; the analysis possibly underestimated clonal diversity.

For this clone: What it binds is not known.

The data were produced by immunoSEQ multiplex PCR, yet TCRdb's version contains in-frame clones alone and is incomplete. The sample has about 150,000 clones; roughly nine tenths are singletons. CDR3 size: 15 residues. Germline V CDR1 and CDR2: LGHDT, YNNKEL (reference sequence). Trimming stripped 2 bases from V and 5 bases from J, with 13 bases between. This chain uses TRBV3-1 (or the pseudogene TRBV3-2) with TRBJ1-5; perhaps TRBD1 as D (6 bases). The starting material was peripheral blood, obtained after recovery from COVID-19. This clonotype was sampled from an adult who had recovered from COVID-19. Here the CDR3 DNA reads TGTGCCAGCAGCCAATCCGGCAGGGGCGATCAGCCCCAGCATTTT. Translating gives CASSQSGRGDQPQHF.